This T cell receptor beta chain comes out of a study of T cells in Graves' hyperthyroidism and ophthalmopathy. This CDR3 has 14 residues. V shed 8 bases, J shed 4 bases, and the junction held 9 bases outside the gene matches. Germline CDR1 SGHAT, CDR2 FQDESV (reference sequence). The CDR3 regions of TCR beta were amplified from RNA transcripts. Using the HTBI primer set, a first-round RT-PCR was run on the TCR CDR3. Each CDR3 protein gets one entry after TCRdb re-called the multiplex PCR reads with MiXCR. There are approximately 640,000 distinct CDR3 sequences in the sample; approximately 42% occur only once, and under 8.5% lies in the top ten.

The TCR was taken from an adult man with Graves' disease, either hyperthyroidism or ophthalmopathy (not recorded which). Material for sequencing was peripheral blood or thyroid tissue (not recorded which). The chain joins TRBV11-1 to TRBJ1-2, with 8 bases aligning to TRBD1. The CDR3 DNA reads TGTGCCAGCGTCAAGACAGGGGCGGGCTATGGCTACACCTTC. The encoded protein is CASVKTGAGYGYTF. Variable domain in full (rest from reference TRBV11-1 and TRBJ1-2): EAEVAQSPRYKITEKSQAVAFWCDPISGHATLYWYRQILGQGPELLVQFQDESVVDDSQLPKDRFSAERLKGVDSTLKIQPAELGDSAMYLCASVKTGAGYGYTFGSGTRLTVV.